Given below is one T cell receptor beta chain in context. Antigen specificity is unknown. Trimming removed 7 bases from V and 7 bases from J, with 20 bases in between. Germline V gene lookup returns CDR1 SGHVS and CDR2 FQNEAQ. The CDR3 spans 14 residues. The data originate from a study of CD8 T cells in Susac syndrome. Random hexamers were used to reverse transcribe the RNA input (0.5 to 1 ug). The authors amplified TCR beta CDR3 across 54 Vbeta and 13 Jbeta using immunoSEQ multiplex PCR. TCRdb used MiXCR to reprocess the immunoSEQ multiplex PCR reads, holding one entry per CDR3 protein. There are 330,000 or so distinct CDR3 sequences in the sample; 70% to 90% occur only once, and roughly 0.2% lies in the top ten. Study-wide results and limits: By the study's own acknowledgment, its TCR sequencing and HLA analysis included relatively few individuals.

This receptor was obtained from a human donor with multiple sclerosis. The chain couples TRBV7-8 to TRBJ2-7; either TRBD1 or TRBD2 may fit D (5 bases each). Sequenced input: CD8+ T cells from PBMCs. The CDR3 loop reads CASMGRDGPTEQYF. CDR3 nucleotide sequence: TGTGCCAGCATGGGCCGGGACGGACCTACGGAGCAGTACTTC.